This TCR beta chain originates from a study of cytomegalovirus exposure and HLA in healthy donors. This PCR relied on a set of 60 Vbeta primers and 13 Jbeta primers. The assay was immunoSEQ multiplex PCR, and TCRdb's table has in-frame clones only and misses some. This sample has around 150,000 clones, with 75% to 85% found just once. The source is a male donor in good health and CMV-seropositive. The sample was PBMCs.

The CDR3 loop is CASSRDRELHTQYF. Here the CDR3 DNA reads TGTGCCAGCAGCCGGGACAGGGAACTACATACGCAGTATTTT. The chain is built from TRBV6-1 and TRBJ2-3, with 9 bases that match TRBD1. The V gene's germline CDR1 is MNHNS and CDR2 SASEGT. V gave up 6 bases and J gave up 7 bases; unmatched junction bases: 8. The CDR3 consists of 14 residues.